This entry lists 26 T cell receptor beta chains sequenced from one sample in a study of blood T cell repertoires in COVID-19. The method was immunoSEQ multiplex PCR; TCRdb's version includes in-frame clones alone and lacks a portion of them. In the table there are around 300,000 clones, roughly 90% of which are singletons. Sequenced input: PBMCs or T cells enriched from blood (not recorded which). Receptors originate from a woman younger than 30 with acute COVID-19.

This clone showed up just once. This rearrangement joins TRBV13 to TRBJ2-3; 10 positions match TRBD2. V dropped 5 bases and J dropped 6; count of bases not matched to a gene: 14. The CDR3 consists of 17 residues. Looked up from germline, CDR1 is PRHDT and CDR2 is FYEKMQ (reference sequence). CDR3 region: CASSPTRTSGKGDTQYF. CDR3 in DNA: TGTGCCAGCAGCCCGACCCGGACTAGCGGAAAGGGGGATACGCAGTATTTT.

Here the CDR3 reads CASTYGQGVGKLFF. The CDR3 DNA follows: TGTGCCAGCACCTACGGCCAGGGGGTGGGAAAACTGTTTTTT. The V call is TRBV28, the J call TRBJ1-4; TRBD1 matches 7 bases. V lost 7 bases to trimming and J lost 10 bases; unmatched junction nucleotides: 12. Germline V gene lookup returns CDR1 MDHEN and CDR2 SYDVKM. This CDR3 contains 14 residues. The whole variable domain, filled in from reference TRBV28 and TRBJ1-4, reads DVKVTQSSRYLVKRTGEKVFLECVQDMDHENMFWYRQDPGLGLRLIYFSYDVKMKEKGDIPEGYSVSREKKERFSLILESASTNQTSMYLCASTYGQGVGKLFFGSGTQLSVL.

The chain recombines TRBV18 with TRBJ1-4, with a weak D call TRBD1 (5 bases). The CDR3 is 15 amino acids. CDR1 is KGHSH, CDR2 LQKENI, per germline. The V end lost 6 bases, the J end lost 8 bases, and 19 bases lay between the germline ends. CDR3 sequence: CASSVILMGLEKLFF. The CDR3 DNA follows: TGTGCCAGCTCCGTTATTTTAATGGGGCTGGAAAAACTGTTTTTT.

CDR3 residues: CASSTTNYNEQFF. DNA of the CDR3: TGTGCCAGCAGTACCACAAACTACAATGAGCAGTTCTTC. The chain combines TRBV28 with TRBJ2-1; D unclear. The germline gives CDR1 MDHEN, CDR2 SYDVKM. The CDR3 has 13 amino acids. V gave up 5 bases and J gave up 3 bases, with 8 bases separating them.

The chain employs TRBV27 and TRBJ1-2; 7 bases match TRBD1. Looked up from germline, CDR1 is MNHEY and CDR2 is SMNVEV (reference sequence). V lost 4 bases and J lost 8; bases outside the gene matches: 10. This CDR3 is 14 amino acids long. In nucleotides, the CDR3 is TGTGCCAGCAGTTCCAAGACAGGGATGAAGGGCTACACCTTC. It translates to CASSSKTGMKGYTF.

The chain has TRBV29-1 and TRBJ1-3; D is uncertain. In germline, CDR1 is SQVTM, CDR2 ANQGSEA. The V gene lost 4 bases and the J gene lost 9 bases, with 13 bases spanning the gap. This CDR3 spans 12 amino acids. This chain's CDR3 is CSVVSSDGTIYF. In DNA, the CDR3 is TGCAGCGTTGTGTCTAGTGACGGCACCATATATTTT. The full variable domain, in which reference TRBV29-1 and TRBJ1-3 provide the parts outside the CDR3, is SAVISQKPSRDICQRGTSLTIQCQVDSQVTMMFWYRQQPGQSLTLIATANQGSEATYESGFVIDKFPISRPNLTFSTLTVSNMSPEDSSIYLCSVVSSDGTIYFGEGSWLTVV.

CDR3 in amino acids: CAWSKDINQPQHF. The DNA for the CDR3 is TGTGCCTGGAGTAAGGACATTAATCAGCCCCAGCATTTT. The chain links TRBV30 to TRBJ1-5; the D gene is possibly TRBD1 (5 bases). V gave up 2 bases and J gave up 4 bases, with 9 bases separating them. This CDR3 has 13 residues. Germline CDR1 is GTSNPN and CDR2 is SVGIG (reference sequence).

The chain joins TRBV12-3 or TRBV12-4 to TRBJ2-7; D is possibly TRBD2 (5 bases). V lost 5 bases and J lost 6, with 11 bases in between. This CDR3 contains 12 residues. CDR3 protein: CASSPREVEQYF. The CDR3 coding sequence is TGTGCCAGCAGTCCCCGGGAAGTCGAGCAGTACTTC.

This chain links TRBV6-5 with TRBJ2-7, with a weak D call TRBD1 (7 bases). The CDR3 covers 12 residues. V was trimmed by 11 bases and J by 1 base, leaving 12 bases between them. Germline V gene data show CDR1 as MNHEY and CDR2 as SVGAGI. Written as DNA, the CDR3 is TGTGCCGGAGGGGGACAGTCCTACGAGCAGTACTTC. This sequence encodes CAGGGQSYEQYF.

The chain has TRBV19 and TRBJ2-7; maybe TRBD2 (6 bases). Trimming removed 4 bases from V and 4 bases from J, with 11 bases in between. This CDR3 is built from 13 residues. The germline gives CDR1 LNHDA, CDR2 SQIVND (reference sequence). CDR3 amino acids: CASSNRDWYEQYF. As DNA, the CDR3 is TGTGCCAGTAGTAATCGGGACTGGTACGAGCAGTACTTC.

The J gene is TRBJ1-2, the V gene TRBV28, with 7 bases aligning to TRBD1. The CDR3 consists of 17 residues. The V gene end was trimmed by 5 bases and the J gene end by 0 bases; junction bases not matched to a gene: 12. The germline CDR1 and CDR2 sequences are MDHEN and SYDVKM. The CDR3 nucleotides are TGTGCCAGCAGTACCCTACGCCGGGACAGAGCTAACTATGGCTACACCTTC. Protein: CASSTLRRDRANYGYTF.

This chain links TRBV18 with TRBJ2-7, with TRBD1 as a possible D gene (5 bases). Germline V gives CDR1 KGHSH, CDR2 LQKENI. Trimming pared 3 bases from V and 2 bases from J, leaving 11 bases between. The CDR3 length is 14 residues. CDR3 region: CASSPQTDPYEQYF. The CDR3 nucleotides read TGTGCCAGCTCACCCCAGACAGATCCCTACGAGCAGTACTTC.

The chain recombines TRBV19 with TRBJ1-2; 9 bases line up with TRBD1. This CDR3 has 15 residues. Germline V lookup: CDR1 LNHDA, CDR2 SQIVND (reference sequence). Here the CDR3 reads CDRDRDNSGGCGYTF. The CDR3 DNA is TGTGACCGGGACAGGGATAATTCGGGTGGTTGTGGCTACACCTTC.

In DNA form, the CDR3 reads TGTGCCAGCAGCCATCAGACAGGGCCCGGGGAGCTGTTTTTT. Its translation: CASSHQTGPGELFF. The chain couples TRBV28 to TRBJ2-2; TRBD1 aligns across 7 bases. CDR1 MDHEN and CDR2 SYDVKM come from the germline V gene. The CDR3 contains 14 residues. Trimming removed 6 bases from V and 6 bases from J; junction bases left unmatched: 7.

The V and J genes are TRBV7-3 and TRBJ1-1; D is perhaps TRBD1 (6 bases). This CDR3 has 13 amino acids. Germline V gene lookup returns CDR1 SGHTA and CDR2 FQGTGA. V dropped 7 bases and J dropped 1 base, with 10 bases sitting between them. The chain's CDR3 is CASKGGSNTEAFF. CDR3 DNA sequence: TGTGCCAGCAAAGGGGGTTCGAACACTGAAGCTTTCTTT.

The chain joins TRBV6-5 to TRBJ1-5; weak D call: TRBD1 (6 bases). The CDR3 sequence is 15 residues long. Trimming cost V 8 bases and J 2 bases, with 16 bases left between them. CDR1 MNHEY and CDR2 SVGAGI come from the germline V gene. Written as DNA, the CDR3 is TGTGCCAGCGGACGGACAGATGGCGGCAATCAGCCCCAGCATTTT. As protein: CASGRTDGGNQPQHF.

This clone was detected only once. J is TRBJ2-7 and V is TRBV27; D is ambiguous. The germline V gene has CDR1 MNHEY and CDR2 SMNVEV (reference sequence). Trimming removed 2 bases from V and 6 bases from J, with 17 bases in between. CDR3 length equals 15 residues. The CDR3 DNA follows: TGTGCCAGCAGTTTACTAGGTTTAGGTGTTAGCGAGCAGTACTTC. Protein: CASSLLGLGVSEQYF.

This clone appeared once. The CDR3 loop reads CASSYAGANYEQYF. For the CDR3, the DNA is TGTGCCAGCAGTTATGCGGGAGCCAACTACGAGCAGTACTTC. The V call is TRBV27, the J call TRBJ2-7; 7 bases are shared with TRBD2. The CDR3 sequence is 14 residues long. In germline, CDR1 is MNHEY, CDR2 SMNVEV (reference sequence). V lost 4 bases, J lost 3 bases, and 6 bases stayed unmatched.

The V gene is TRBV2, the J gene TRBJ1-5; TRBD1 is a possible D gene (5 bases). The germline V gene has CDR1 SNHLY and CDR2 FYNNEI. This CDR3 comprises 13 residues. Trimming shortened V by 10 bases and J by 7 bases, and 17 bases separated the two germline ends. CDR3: CATSPGIKQPQHF. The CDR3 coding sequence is TGTGCCACCTCACCAGGGATAAAACAGCCCCAGCATTTT.

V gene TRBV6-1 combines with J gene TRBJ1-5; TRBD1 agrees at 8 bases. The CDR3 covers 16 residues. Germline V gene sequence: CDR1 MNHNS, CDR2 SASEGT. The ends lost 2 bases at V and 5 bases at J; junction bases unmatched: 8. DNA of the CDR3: TGTGCCAGCAGTGAAATGGGGACAGGAGGCTATCAGCCCCAGCATTTT. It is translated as CASSEMGTGGYQPQHF.

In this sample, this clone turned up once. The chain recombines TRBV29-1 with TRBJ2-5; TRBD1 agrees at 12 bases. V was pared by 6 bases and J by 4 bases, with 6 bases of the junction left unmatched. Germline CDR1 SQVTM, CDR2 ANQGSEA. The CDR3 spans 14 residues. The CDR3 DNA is TGCAGCGTAGGGGGACAGGGGGCTGCAGAGACCCAGTACTTC. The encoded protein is CSVGGQGAAETQYF.

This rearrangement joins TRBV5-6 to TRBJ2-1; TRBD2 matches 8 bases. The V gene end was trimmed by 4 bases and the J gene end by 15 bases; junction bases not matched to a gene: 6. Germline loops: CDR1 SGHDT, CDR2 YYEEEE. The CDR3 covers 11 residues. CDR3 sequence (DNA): TGTGCCAGCAGCGAAGGACTAGCAGCGTTCTTC. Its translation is CASSEGLAAFF.

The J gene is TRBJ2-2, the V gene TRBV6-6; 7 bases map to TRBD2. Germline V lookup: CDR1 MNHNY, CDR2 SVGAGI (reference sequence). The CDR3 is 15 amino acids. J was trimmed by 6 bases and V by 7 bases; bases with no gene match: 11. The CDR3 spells CASTGAGPLSGELFF. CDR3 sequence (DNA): TGTGCCAGCACCGGAGCGGGACCACTGTCCGGGGAGCTGTTTTTT.

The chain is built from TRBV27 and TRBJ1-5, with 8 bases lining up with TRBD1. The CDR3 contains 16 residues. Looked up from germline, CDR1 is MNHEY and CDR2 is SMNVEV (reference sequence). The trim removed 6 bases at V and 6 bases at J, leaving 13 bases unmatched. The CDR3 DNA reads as TGTGCCAGCAGGGGGGGGGCAGGGGGCTTTACTCAGCCCCAGCATTTT. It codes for CASRGGAGGFTQPQHF.

CDR3 in DNA: TGTGCCAGCAGTTTAGGTGGGGGCGTTAATCTTAGGTATGGCTACACCTTC. Residues: CASSLGGGVNLRYGYTF. V and J are TRBV28 and TRBJ1-2; D possibly corresponds to TRBD1 (6 bases). The V gene lost 2 bases and the J gene lost 5 bases, with 21 bases spanning the gap. CDR3 length: 17 residues. The germline gives CDR1 MDHEN, CDR2 SYDVKM.

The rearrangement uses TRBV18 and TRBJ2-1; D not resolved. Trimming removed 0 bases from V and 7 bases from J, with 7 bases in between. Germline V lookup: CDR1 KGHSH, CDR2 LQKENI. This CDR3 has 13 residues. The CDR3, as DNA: TGTGCCAGCTCACCACCCTCCGTAAATGAGCAGTTCTTC. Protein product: CASSPPSVNEQFF. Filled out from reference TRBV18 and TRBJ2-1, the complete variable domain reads NAGVMQNPRHLVRRRGQEARLRCSPMKGHSHVYWYRQLPEEGLKFMVYLQKENIIDESGMPKERFSAEFPKEGPSILRIQQVVRGDSAAYFCASSPPSVNEQFFGPGTRLTVL.